These 28 T cell receptor beta chains were sequenced from one sample in a study of a mutant IDH1 vaccine in newly diagnosed glioma. Data came from immunoSEQ multiplex PCR; TCRdb stores just in-frame clones and leaves some out. The sample has about 40,000 clones; more than 85% are singletons. This sample's time point: week 5, during vaccination. A single vaccine dose contained 300 ug of mutant IDH1 20-mer peptide, and topical imiquimod was used with it. Which antigens these TCRs recognize remains unknown. The source was PBMCs, collected from a glioma patient whose treatment included an IDH1 peptide vaccine. These receptors all come from a man aged 50 to 60 with glioma.

V usage is TRBV27 and J usage is TRBJ1-4; D is ambiguous. Trimming stripped 3 bases from V and 3 bases from J, with 5 bases between. CDR3 length: 13 amino acids. Germline CDR1 reads MNHEY; CDR2 reads SMNVEV (reference sequence). The CDR3, as DNA: TGTGCCAGCAGTTTGGCTCCTAATGAAAAACTGTTTTTT. This gives the protein CASSLAPNEKLFF.

The V gene is TRBV27, the J gene TRBJ2-7; D gene uncertain. V was shortened by 3 bases and J by 6 bases, with 15 bases between the two germline ends. This CDR3 has 14 amino acids. Germline V gene sequence: CDR1 MNHEY, CDR2 SMNVEV (reference sequence). The DNA for the CDR3 is TGTGCCAGCAGTTTCTCCGGGTATACAAGCGAGCAGTACTTC. Its translation: CASSFSGYTSEQYF.

The chain joins TRBV4-1 to TRBJ2-7; 7 bases line up with TRBD1. This CDR3 contains 17 residues. The V gene's germline CDR1 is MGHRA and CDR2 YSYEKL. The ends lost 3 bases at V and 3 bases at J; junction bases unmatched: 14. In nucleotides, the CDR3 is TGCGCCAGCAGCCAGGAGAGCGTAGGGGGCCCGCGCTACGAGCAGTACTTC. Protein: CASSQESVGGPRYEQYF.

The chain uses TRBV30 and TRBJ1-1; the D is unclear. The CDR3 is 16 residues long. The ends were cut back, 5 bases at V and 0 bases at J, with 19 bases in the middle. Germline V gene sequence: CDR1 GTSNPN, CDR2 SVGIG (reference sequence). CDR3 protein: CAWEHPGVRMNTEAFF. As DNA, the CDR3 is TGTGCCTGGGAACATCCCGGGGTCCGGATGAACACTGAAGCTTTCTTT.

The V and J genes are TRBV6-1 and TRBJ1-1; D is possibly TRBD1 (5 bases). Germline V gives CDR1 MNHNS, CDR2 SASEGT. Trimming removed 4 bases from V and 0 bases from J, with 9 bases in between. The CDR3 spans 14 residues. CDR3 loop: CASSAGVMNTEAFF. CDR3 nucleotide sequence: TGTGCCAGCAGTGCGGGGGTGATGAACACTGAAGCTTTCTTT.

V is TRBV6-5 and J is TRBJ2-5; D possibly matches TRBD1 or TRBD2 (5 bases each). The CDR3 totals 14 residues. Trimming removed 6 bases from V and 1 base from J, with 12 bases in between. The germline gives CDR1 MNHEY, CDR2 SVGAGI. DNA for the CDR3: TGTGCCAGCAGATCAGGGACCCCCCAAGAGACCCAGTACTTC. Its protein product is CASRSGTPQETQYF.

The chain uses TRBV6-5 and TRBJ1-3; D unresolved. Germline CDR1 is MNHEY and CDR2 is SVGAGI. The ends were cut back, 4 bases at V and 0 bases at J, with 7 bases in the middle. CDR3 length equals 14 residues. CDR3 DNA: TGTGCCAGCAGTTGGGGTGGCTCTGGAAACACCATATATTTT. It yields the protein CASSWGGSGNTIYF.

The J gene is TRBJ2-1, the V gene TRBV7-8; TRBD2 agrees at 12 bases. J was trimmed by 5 bases and V by 5 bases; bases with no gene match: 7. CDR1 and CDR2 from the germline V gene are SGHVS and FQNEAQ. The CDR3 covers 16 residues. CDR3 in DNA: TGTGCCAGCAGCCGGTGGACTAGCGGGGAAAACAATGAGCAGTTCTTC. It encodes CASSRWTSGENNEQFF.

This chain links TRBV5-1 with TRBJ2-2; the match to TRBD2 covers 7 bases. The trim removed 4 bases at V and 4 bases at J, leaving 4 bases unmatched. Germline V gene sequence: CDR1 SGHRS, CDR2 YFSETQ. This CDR3 spans 14 amino acids. CDR3 sequence (DNA): TGCGCCAGCAGCACCTGGGGGGGCACCGGGGAGCTGTTTTTT. Residues: CASSTWGGTGELFF.

The CDR3 DNA is TGTGCCAGCAGCTTAGGGCAGGGGGTTCACTACGAGCAGTACTTC. Its translation is CASSLGQGVHYEQYF. The rearrangement uses TRBV13 and TRBJ2-7; 7 nucleotides line up with TRBD1. Per the germline V gene, CDR1 is PRHDT and CDR2 is FYEKMQ (reference sequence). Trimming removed 0 bases from V and 3 bases from J; junction bases left unmatched: 5. This CDR3 has 15 amino acids. The complete variable domain, with remaining parts taken from reference TRBV13 and TRBJ2-7, reads AAGVIQSPRHLIKEKRETATLKCYPIPRHDTVYWYQQGPGQDPQFLISFYEKMQSDKGSIPDRFSAQQFSDYHSELNMSSLELGDSALYFCASSLGQGVHYEQYFGPGTRLTVT.

The V call is TRBV30, the J call TRBJ1-1; no clear D gene. Germline V lookup: CDR1 GTSNPN, CDR2 SVGIG (reference sequence). The CDR3 runs 13 residues. Trimming removed 4 bases at V and 1 base at J, with 10 bases between. CDR3 sequence: CAWIAGPNTEAFF. Here the CDR3 DNA reads TGTGCCTGGATCGCAGGCCCGAACACTGAAGCTTTCTTT.

CDR3 bases: TGTGCCAGCAGTTTCCCGGGACGAACGGAGCAGTACTTC. It specifies CASSFPGRTEQYF. This rearrangement joins TRBV28 to TRBJ2-7; either TRBD1 or TRBD2 may supply D (5 bases each). V dropped 3 bases and J dropped 7 bases, with 13 bases sitting between them. The CDR3 consists of 13 residues. Per the germline V gene, CDR1 is MDHEN and CDR2 is SYDVKM.

The rearrangement uses TRBV7-2 and TRBJ2-5, with 10 bases that match TRBD2. The germline V gene encodes CDR1 SGHTA and CDR2 FQGNSA. This CDR3 is 17 amino acids long. The V segment lost 0 bases and the J segment 5 bases; nucleotides outside the gene matches: 9. CDR3 nucleotide sequence: TGTGCCAGCAGCTTAGCCGGAGCGGGGGGGCCGCGGGAGACCCAGTACTTC. Encoded protein: CASSLAGAGGPRETQYF.

This CDR3 reads CASSLAGGRGSTEAFF. CDR3 nucleotide sequence: TGTGCCAGCAGCTTAGCCGGGGGCAGGGGGTCCACTGAAGCTTTCTTT. The V gene is TRBV7-9, the J gene TRBJ1-1, with 7 bases aligning to TRBD1. The V gene's germline CDR1 is SEHNR and CDR2 FQNEAQ (reference sequence). This CDR3 comprises 16 residues. The junction had 8 bases not matched to a gene; V was cut back by 0 bases and J by 4 bases. The full variable domain, completed using reference TRBV7-9 and TRBJ1-1, is DTGVSQNPRHKITKRGQNVTFRCDPISEHNRLYWYRQTLGQGPEFLTYFQNEAQLEKSRLLSDRFSAERPKGSFSTLEIQRTEQGDSAMYLCASSLAGGRGSTEAFFGQGTRLTVV.

This sequence joins TRBV9 and TRBJ2-2; D call uncertain. There are 17 residues in the CDR3. V lost 0 bases and J lost 1, with 13 bases in between. From germline, CDR1 is SGDLS and CDR2 YYNGEE. CDR3 in amino acids: CASSVVGSTLNTGELFF. Here the CDR3 DNA reads TGTGCCAGCAGCGTAGTGGGCAGTACTCTGAACACCGGGGAGCTGTTTTTT. Complete variable domain (other parts from reference TRBV9 and TRBJ2-2): DSGVTQTPKHLITATGQRVTLRCSPRSGDLSVYWYQQSLDQGLQFLIQYYNGEERAKGNILERFSAQQFPDLHSELNLSSLELGDSALYFCASSVVGSTLNTGELFFGEGSRLTVL.

This sequence joins TRBV10-1 and TRBJ2-5; a possible D gene is TRBD1 (5 bases). Germline V gene lookup returns CDR1 WNHNN and CDR2 SYGVQD (reference sequence). The CDR3 runs to 13 residues. V shed 5 bases and J shed 5 bases, with 12 bases lying between them. DNA of the CDR3: TGCGCCAGCAGTCGACAGAGTTGGGAGACCCAGTACTTC. It codes for CASSRQSWETQYF.

J is TRBJ2-6 and V is TRBV10-2; tentatively, D is TRBD2 (5 bases). The CDR3 consists of 18 residues. Per the germline V gene, CDR1 is WSHSY and CDR2 is SAAADI. The V end lost 3 bases, the J end lost 0 bases, and 15 bases lay between the germline ends. CDR3 region: CASSDQVGGGSGANVLTF. CDR3 sequence (DNA): TGCGCCAGCAGTGATCAGGTTGGAGGAGGCTCTGGGGCCAACGTCCTGACTTTC.

The chain couples TRBV5-4 to TRBJ1-6; D call uncertain. The germline V gene encodes CDR1 SGHNT and CDR2 YYREEE (reference sequence). The germline V and J ends were trimmed by 1 base and 10 bases, with 15 bases remaining between them. This CDR3 spans 15 amino acids. The CDR3 loop reads CASSLQSGFGSPLHF. The DNA for the CDR3 is TGTGCCAGCAGCTTGCAATCTGGATTCGGATCACCCCTCCACTTT. Looking up the rest from reference TRBV5-4 and TRBJ1-6 gives the full variable domain: ETGVTQSPTHLIKTRGQQVTLRCSSQSGHNTVSWYQQALGQGPQFIFQYYREEENGRGNFPPRFSGLQFPNYSSELNVNALELDDSALYLCASSLQSGFGSPLHFGNGTRLTVT.

The CDR3 region has the DNA TGTGCCAGCTCACCTATTAACGGCGTGGAGCAGTACTTC. Its translation: CASSPINGVEQYF. The V gene is TRBV18, the J gene TRBJ2-7, with D hard to call. Germline V gives CDR1 KGHSH, CDR2 LQKENI. The germline V and J ends were trimmed by 3 bases and 7 bases, with 13 bases remaining between them. The CDR3 has 13 residues.

CDR3 region: CASNSDSEQFF. The CDR3 DNA follows: TGTGCCAGCAACTCGGACTCAGAGCAGTTCTTC. V is TRBV27 and J is TRBJ2-1, with D possibly being TRBD2 (5 bases). The V end lost 7 bases, the J end lost 10 bases, and 11 bases lay between the germline ends. The CDR3 length is 11 residues. CDR1 is MNHEY, CDR2 SMNVEV, per germline (reference sequence).

The chain is built from TRBV4-1 and TRBJ2-2, with D unclear. The CDR3 runs 16 residues. V was trimmed by 3 bases and J by 6 bases, leaving 17 bases between them. The germline CDR1 and CDR2 sequences are MGHRA and YSYEKL. CDR3: CASSQHGTTRAGELFF. CDR3 nucleotides: TGCGCCAGCAGCCAGCATGGCACAACGCGCGCCGGGGAGCTGTTTTTT.

The rearrangement links TRBV6-1 to TRBJ2-6; no firm D call. The CDR3 runs to 15 residues. Trimming cost V 0 bases and J 2 bases, with 5 bases left between them. CDR1 is MNHNS, CDR2 SASEGT, per germline. DNA of the CDR3: TGTGCCAGCAGTGAAGCGGGTGCTGGGGCCAACGTCCTGACTTTC. Encoded protein: CASSEAGAGANVLTF.

The V call is TRBV28, the J call TRBJ2-7; 8 positions agree with TRBD1. Germline V gene data show CDR1 as MDHEN and CDR2 as SYDVKM. The CDR3 runs to 13 residues. V lost 10 bases, J lost 6 bases, and 11 bases stayed unmatched. The CDR3 loop reads CATRTGTPREQYF. The CDR3 DNA reads as TGTGCCACTCGGACAGGGACCCCCCGCGAGCAGTACTTC.

The gene calls are TRBV13 and TRBJ2-7; 12 bases align to TRBD1. Germline values: CDR1 PRHDT, CDR2 FYEKMQ (reference sequence). After removal of 0 bases from V and 7 bases from J, the junction contained 7 bases not matched to a gene. The CDR3 has 16 residues. CDR3 sequence (DNA): TGTGCCAGCAGCTTAGGCCTGGGACAGGGGGCACGAGAGCAGTACTTC. It is translated as CASSLGLGQGAREQYF.

This chain joins TRBV19 and TRBJ1-5; TRBD1 agrees at 10 bases. Germline CDR1 is LNHDA and CDR2 is SQIVND (reference sequence). The CDR3 loop spans 15 amino acids. Trimming took 3 bases from V and 5 from J; bases not matched to a gene: 4. The CDR3 is CASSIGGQGDQPQHF. The CDR3, as DNA: TGTGCCAGTAGTATCGGCGGACAGGGGGATCAGCCCCAGCATTTT.

The J gene is TRBJ2-1, the V gene TRBV5-3; TRBD2 matches 14 bases. TRBV5-3 is an ORF, with its function uncertain. V shed 4 bases, J shed 9 bases, and the junction held 6 bases outside the gene matches. CDR3 length: 15 amino acids. Here the CDR3 DNA reads TGTGCCAGAAGCCAGGGACTAGCGGGGGTAAGTGAGCAGTTCTTC. This codes for CARSQGLAGVSEQFF.

The V gene is TRBV30, the J gene TRBJ2-7; D perhaps matches TRBD1 (6 bases). Trimming pared 0 bases from V and 0 bases from J, leaving 12 bases between. The CDR3 loop spans 15 amino acids. Germline V lookup: CDR1 GTSNPN, CDR2 SVGIG (reference sequence). CDR3 DNA sequence: TGTGCCTGGAGTGTCGGACAGCGCCCCTCCTACGAGCAGTACTTC. Translation: CAWSVGQRPSYEQYF.

This clone has only one observation. The V call is TRBV5-6, the J call TRBJ2-3; 11 positions match TRBD2. This CDR3 contains 15 residues. Trimming removed 4 bases from V and 6 bases from J; junction bases left unmatched: 7. Germline loops: CDR1 SGHDT, CDR2 YYEEEE. The CDR3 loop is CASSTGLAVGDTQYF. CDR3 DNA: TGTGCCAGCAGCACGGGACTAGCGGTTGGGGATACGCAGTATTTT.